A selection of T cell receptor beta chains follows, all from one sample in a study of shared clonotypes between healthy human individuals. The protocol was immunoSEQ multiplex PCR, while the TCRdb copy is restricted to in-frame clones and leaves out a portion. The table has approximately 2.5 million clones, approximately 92% seen once. Sequencing was performed on naive CD4+ T cells sorted from blood. These receptor sequences come from a man aged 18 to 29 in good health. The CDR3 runs from the conserved cysteine through the conserved F or W. A D gene is named only where the DNA matches it firmly. Size is stated for part of the rows, as once, few or many counts, or as a class when the clone is expanded.

v_gene: TRBV29-1; d_gene: -; abundance: -; j_gene: TRBJ1-2; CDR3aa: CSVVGATNYGYTF; CDR3nt: TGCAGCGTTGTTGGGGCCACTAACTATGGCTACACCTTC
v_gene: TRBV14; d_gene: -; abundance: -; j_gene: TRBJ2-1; CDR3aa: CASSPPSGGMFF; CDR3nt: TGTGCCAGCAGCCCCCCCTCAGGGGGGATGTTCTTC
v_gene: TRBV4-1; d_gene: -; abundance: -; j_gene: TRBJ2-5; CDR3aa: CASSQGGRFQETQYF; CDR3nt: TGCGCCAGCAGCCAAGGGGGGAGATTCCAAGAGACCCAGTACTTC
v_gene: TRBV6-6; d_gene: TRBD2; abundance: -; j_gene: TRBJ2-7; CDR3aa: CATRLAGGYEQYF; CDR3nt: TGTGCCACCCGACTAGCGGGAGGATACGAGCAGTACTTC
v_gene: TRBV2; d_gene: TRBD2; abundance: -; j_gene: TRBJ2-7; CDR3aa: CASPKAGGSYEQYF; CDR3nt: TGTGCCAGCCCCAAAGCGGGGGGCTCCTACGAGCAGTACTTC
v_gene: TRBV29-1; d_gene: TRBD1; abundance: -; j_gene: TRBJ1-1; CDR3aa: CSVAGQWGTEAFF; CDR3nt: TGCAGCGTTGCGGGACAGTGGGGGACTGAAGCTTTCTTT
v_gene: TRBV11-3; d_gene: -; abundance: -; j_gene: TRBJ1-6; CDR3aa: CASSNRDIKNSPLHF; CDR3nt: TGTGCCAGCAGCAACCGGGACATTAAAAATTCACCCCTCCACTTT
v_gene: TRBV6-6; d_gene: -; abundance: -; j_gene: TRBJ2-7; CDR3aa: CASSYHGQMSSYEQYF; CDR3nt: TGTGCCAGCAGTTATCATGGACAGATGAGCTCCTACGAGCAGTACTTC
v_gene: TRBV6-1; d_gene: -; abundance: -; j_gene: TRBJ1-6; CDR3aa: CASSEGGSFPSPLHF; CDR3nt: TGTGCCAGCAGTGAAGGGGGGAGCTTCCCTTCACCCCTCCACTTT
v_gene: TRBV18; d_gene: -; abundance: few; j_gene: TRBJ1-5; CDR3aa: CASSPQGSANQPQHF; CDR3nt: TGTGCCAGCTCACCCCAGGGATCGGCCAATCAGCCCCAGCATTTT
v_gene: TRBV10-2; d_gene: TRBD1; abundance: -; j_gene: TRBJ2-3; CDR3aa: CASSYDRGVTDTQYF; CDR3nt: TGCGCCAGCAGTTATGACAGGGGGGTTACAGATACGCAGTATTTT
v_gene: TRBV28; d_gene: TRBD1; abundance: once; j_gene: TRBJ1-2; CDR3aa: CASGRRAGGNYGYTF; CDR3nt: TGTGCCAGCGGGCGGCGGGCAGGGGGGAACTATGGCTACACCTTC
v_gene: TRBV10-3; d_gene: -; abundance: once; j_gene: TRBJ1-1; CDR3aa: CAISVGGSMNTEAFF; CDR3nt: TGTGCCATCAGTGTGGGCGGTTCCATGAACACTGAAGCTTTCTTT
v_gene: TRBV5-1; d_gene: -; abundance: -; j_gene: TRBJ2-7; CDR3aa: CASSLGDASTYEQYF; CDR3nt: TGCGCCAGCAGCTTGGGGGACGCATCAACCTACGAGCAGTACTTC
v_gene: TRBV5-1; d_gene: -; abundance: -; j_gene: TRBJ2-7; CDR3aa: CASHGYETYIYEQYF; CDR3nt: TGCGCCAGCCACGGCTATGAGACATACATCTACGAGCAGTACTTC
v_gene: TRBV30; d_gene: -; abundance: -; j_gene: TRBJ1-1; CDR3aa: CAWSGQTNTEAFF; CDR3nt: TGTGCCTGGAGTGGTCAGACGAACACTGAAGCTTTCTTT
v_gene: TRBV5-4; d_gene: TRBD1; abundance: few; j_gene: TRBJ2-2; CDR3aa: CASSSRDRTNTGELFF; CDR3nt: TGTGCCAGCAGCTCTCGGGACAGAACGAACACCGGGGAGCTGTTTTTT
v_gene: TRBV4-2; d_gene: TRBD2; abundance: -; j_gene: TRBJ2-6; CDR3aa: CASSPTGLAGGFSGANVLTF; CDR3nt: TGTGCCAGCAGCCCCACCGGACTAGCGGGGGGATTCTCTGGGGCCAACGTCCTGACTTTC
v_gene: TRBV11-1; d_gene: TRBD1; abundance: -; j_gene: TRBJ2-3; CDR3aa: CASSLPRQGATGNTQYF; CDR3nt: TGTGCCAGCAGCTTACCTAGACAGGGGGCCACGGGAAATACGCAGTATTTT
v_gene: TRBV15; d_gene: -; abundance: -; j_gene: TRBJ2-5; CDR3aa: CATSSQGAQETQYF; CDR3nt: TGTGCCACCAGCTCCCAGGGTGCTCAAGAGACCCAGTACTTC
v_gene: TRBV27; d_gene: -; abundance: -; j_gene: TRBJ1-2; CDR3aa: CASLDSNYGYTF; CDR3nt: TGTGCCAGCCTGGACAGTAACTATGGCTACACCTTC
v_gene: TRBV10-3; d_gene: TRBD1; abundance: -; j_gene: TRBJ1-1; CDR3aa: CAISEAPGTGDEAFF; CDR3nt: TGTGCCATCAGTGAGGCCCCGGGGACAGGGGACGAAGCTTTCTTT
v_gene: TRBV10-3; d_gene: TRBD1; abundance: -; j_gene: TRBJ1-6; CDR3aa: CAISESDRGAYNSPLHF; CDR3nt: TGTGCCATCAGTGAGTCGGACAGGGGCGCCTATAATTCACCCCTCCACTTT
v_gene: TRBV2; d_gene: TRBD1; abundance: -; j_gene: TRBJ1-5; CDR3aa: CASSVGTGGNQPQHF; CDR3nt: TGTGCCAGCAGTGTTGGGACAGGGGGCAATCAGCCCCAGCATTTT
v_gene: TRBV5-1; d_gene: -; abundance: -; j_gene: TRBJ1-1; CDR3aa: CASSLRVLLSAAEAFF; CDR3nt: TGCGCCAGCAGCTTGAGGGTGTTGTTATCGGCTGCTGAAGCTTTCTTT
v_gene: TRBV6-4; d_gene: -; abundance: -; j_gene: TRBJ2-4; CDR3aa: CASSDLTRLAKNIQYF; CDR3nt: TGTGCCAGCAGTGACTTGACGAGACTAGCCAAAAACATTCAGTACTTC
v_gene: TRBV30; d_gene: -; abundance: -; j_gene: TRBJ1-3; CDR3aa: CAWRSSGNTIYF; CDR3nt: TGTGCCTGGAGAAGCTCTGGAAACACCATATATTTT
v_gene: TRBV28; d_gene: -; abundance: -; j_gene: TRBJ1-2; CDR3aa: CASSFDRYGYTF; CDR3nt: TGTGCCAGCAGTTTCGACAGGTATGGCTACACCTTC
v_gene: TRBV6-5; d_gene: -; abundance: -; j_gene: TRBJ1-6; CDR3aa: CASSYGLGRDSPLHF; CDR3nt: TGTGCCAGCAGTTACGGTTTAGGGCGCGATTCACCCCTCCACTTT
v_gene: TRBV16; d_gene: TRBD1; abundance: few; j_gene: TRBJ1-6; CDR3aa: CASSQPWDRRNNSPLHF; CDR3nt: TGTGCCAGCAGCCAGCCCTGGGACAGACGGAATAATTCACCCCTCCACTTT
v_gene: TRBV6-5; d_gene: -; abundance: -; j_gene: TRBJ2-7; CDR3aa: CASRPDSGEQYF; CDR3nt: TGTGCCAGCAGACCGGACTCCGGAGAGCAGTACTTC
v_gene: TRBV18; d_gene: TRBD1; abundance: -; j_gene: TRBJ2-1; CDR3aa: CASSRLGGSGEQFF; CDR3nt: TGTGCCAGCTCACGGTTAGGGGGCTCGGGTGAGCAGTTCTTC
v_gene: TRBV19; d_gene: -; abundance: once; j_gene: TRBJ2-3; CDR3aa: CASKGADTQYF; CDR3nt: TGTGCCAGCAAAGGGGCAGATACGCAGTATTTT
v_gene: TRBV5-1; d_gene: -; abundance: -; j_gene: TRBJ1-4; CDR3aa: CASSLSSSGGEKLFF; CDR3nt: TGCGCCAGCAGCTTGTCCTCTTCCGGAGGGGAAAAACTGTTTTTT
v_gene: TRBV15; d_gene: -; abundance: -; j_gene: TRBJ1-1; CDR3aa: CATSSGKGTEAFF; CDR3nt: TGTGCCACCAGCTCGGGAAAGGGAACTGAAGCTTTCTTT